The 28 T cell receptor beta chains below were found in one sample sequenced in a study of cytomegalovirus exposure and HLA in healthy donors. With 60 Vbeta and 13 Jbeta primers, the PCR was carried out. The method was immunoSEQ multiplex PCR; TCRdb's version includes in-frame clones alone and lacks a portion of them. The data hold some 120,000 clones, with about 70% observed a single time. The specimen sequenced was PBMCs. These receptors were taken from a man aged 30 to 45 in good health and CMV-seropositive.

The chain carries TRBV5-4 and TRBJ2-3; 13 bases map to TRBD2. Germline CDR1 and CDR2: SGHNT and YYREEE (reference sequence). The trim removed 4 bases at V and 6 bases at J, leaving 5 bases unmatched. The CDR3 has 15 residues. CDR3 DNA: TGTGCCAGCAGCCTCGGACTAGCGGGAGCGGATACGCAGTATTTT. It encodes CASSLGLAGADTQYF.

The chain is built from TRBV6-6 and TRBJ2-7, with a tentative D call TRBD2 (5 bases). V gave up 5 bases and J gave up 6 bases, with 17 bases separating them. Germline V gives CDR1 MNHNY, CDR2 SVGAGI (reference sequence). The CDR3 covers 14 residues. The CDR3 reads CASSPSFDRGEQYF. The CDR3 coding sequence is TGTGCCAGCAGTCCCTCCTTCGATCGGGGCGAGCAGTACTTC.

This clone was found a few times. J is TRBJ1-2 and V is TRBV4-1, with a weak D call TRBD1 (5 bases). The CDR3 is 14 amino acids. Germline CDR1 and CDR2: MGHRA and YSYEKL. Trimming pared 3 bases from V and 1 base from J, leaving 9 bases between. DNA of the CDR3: TGCGCCAGCAGCCACGGACACATTAACTATGGCTACACCTTC. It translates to CASSHGHINYGYTF.

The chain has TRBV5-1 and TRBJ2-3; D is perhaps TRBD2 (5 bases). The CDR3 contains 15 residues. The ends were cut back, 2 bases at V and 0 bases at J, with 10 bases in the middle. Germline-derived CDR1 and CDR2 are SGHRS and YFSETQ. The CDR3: CASSFRGISTDTQYF. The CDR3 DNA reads TGCGCCAGCAGCTTCCGAGGGATCAGCACAGATACGCAGTATTTT.

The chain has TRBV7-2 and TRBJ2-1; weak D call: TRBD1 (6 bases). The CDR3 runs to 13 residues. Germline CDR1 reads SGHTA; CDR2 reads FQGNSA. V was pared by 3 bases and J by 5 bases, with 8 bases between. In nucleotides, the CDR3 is TGTGCCAGCAGCTTGACAGGTAACAATGAGCAGTTCTTC. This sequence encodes CASSLTGNNEQFF.

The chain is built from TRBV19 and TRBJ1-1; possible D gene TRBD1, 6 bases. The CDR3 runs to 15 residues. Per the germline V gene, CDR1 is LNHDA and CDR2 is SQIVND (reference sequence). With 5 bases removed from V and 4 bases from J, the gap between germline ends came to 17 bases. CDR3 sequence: CASSAFEGGTTEAFF. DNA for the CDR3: TGTGCCAGTAGTGCATTCGAGGGGGGGACCACTGAAGCTTTCTTT.

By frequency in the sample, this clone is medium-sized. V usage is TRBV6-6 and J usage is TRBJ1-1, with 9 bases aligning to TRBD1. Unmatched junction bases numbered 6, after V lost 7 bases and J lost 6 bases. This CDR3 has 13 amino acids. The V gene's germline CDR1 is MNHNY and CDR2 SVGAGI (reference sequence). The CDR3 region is CASTTGGAAEAFF. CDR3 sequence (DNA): TGTGCCAGCACCACAGGGGGCGCGGCTGAAGCTTTCTTT.

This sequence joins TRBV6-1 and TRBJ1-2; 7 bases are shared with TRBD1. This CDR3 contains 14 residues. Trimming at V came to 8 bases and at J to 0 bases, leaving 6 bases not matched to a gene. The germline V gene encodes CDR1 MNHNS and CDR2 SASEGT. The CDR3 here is CASSRDRTNYGYTF. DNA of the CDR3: TGTGCCAGCTCGAGGGACAGAACTAACTATGGCTACACCTTC.

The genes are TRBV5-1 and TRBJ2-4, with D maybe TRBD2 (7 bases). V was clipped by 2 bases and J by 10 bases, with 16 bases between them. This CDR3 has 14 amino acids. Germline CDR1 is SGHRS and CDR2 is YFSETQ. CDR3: CASSFKAGAEIQYF. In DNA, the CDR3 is TGCGCCAGCAGCTTTAAGGCGGGGGCGGAAATTCAGTACTTC.

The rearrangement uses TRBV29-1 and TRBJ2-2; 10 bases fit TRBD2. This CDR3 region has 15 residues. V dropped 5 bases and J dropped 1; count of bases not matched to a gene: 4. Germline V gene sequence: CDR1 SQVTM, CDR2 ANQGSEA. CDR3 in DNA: TGCAGCGTTCTTCCTAGCGGGGGGAACACCGGGGAGCTGTTTTTT. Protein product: CSVLPSGGNTGELFF.

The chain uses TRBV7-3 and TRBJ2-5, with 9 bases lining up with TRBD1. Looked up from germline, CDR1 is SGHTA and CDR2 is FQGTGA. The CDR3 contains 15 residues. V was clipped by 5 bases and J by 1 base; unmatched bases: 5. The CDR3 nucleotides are TGTGCCAGCAGCGCGACAGGGGGGTTCCAAGAGACCCAGTACTTC. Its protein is CASSATGGFQETQYF.

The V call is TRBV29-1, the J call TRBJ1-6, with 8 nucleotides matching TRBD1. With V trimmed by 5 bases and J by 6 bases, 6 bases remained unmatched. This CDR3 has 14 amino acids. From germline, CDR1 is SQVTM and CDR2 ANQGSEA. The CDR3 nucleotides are TGCAGCGTTCGGACAGGGAGTTCTAATTCACCCCTCCACTTT. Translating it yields CSVRTGSSNSPLHF.

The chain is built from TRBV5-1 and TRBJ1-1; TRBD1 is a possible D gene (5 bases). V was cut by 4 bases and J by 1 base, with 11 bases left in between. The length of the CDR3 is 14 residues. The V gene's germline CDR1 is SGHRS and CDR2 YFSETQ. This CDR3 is CASSPTVQNTEAFF. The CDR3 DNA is TGCGCCAGCAGCCCGACAGTACAGAACACTGAAGCTTTCTTT.

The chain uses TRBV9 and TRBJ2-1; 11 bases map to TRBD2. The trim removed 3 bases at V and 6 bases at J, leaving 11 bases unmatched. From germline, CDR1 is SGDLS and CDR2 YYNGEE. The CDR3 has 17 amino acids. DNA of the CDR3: TGTGCCAGCAGCGAGGGGAAATTAGCGGGGGGGCCCAATGAGCAGTTCTTC. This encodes CASSEGKLAGGPNEQFF.

The CDR3 nucleotides are TGTGCCAGCATTGGGGGAGGTAGGAGCAATCAGCCCCAGCATTTT. Protein: CASIGGGRSNQPQHF. This chain links TRBV28 with TRBJ1-5; weak D call: TRBD1 (5 bases). This CDR3 region has 15 residues. Germline CDR1 MDHEN, CDR2 SYDVKM. The V end was cut by 7 bases, the J end by 1 base, with 14 bases between.

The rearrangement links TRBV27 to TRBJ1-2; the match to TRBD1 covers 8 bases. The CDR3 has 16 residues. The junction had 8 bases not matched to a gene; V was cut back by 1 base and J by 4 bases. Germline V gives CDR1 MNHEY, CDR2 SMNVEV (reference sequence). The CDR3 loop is CASSLYPGGISYGYTF. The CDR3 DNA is TGTGCCAGCAGTTTATACCCAGGGGGCATCAGCTATGGCTACACCTTC.

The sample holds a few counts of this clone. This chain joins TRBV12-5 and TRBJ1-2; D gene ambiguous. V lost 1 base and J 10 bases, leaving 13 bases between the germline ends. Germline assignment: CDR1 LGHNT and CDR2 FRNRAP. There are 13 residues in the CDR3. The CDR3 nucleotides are TGTGCTAGTGGTTTGGGGATCACGGGGTACTACACCTTC. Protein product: CASGLGITGYYTF.

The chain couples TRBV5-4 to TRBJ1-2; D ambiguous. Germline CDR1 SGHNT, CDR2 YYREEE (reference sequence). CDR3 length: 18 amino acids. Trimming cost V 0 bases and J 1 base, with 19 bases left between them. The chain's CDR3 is CASSLGTGVSALNYGYTF. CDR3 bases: TGTGCCAGCAGCTTGGGAACCGGAGTTTCTGCGCTTAACTATGGCTACACCTTC.

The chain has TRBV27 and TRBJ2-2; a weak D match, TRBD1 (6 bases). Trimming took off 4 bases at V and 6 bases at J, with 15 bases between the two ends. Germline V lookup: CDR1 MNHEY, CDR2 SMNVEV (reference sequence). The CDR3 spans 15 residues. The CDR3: CASSWTARVPGELFF. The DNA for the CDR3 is TGTGCCAGCAGTTGGACAGCAAGAGTACCCGGGGAGCTGTTTTTT.

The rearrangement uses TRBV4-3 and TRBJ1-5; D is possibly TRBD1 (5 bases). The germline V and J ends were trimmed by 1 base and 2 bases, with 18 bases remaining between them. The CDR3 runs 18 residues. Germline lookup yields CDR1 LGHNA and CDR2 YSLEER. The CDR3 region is CASSQGYGGRIGNQPQHF. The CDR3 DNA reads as TGCGCCAGCAGCCAAGGGTACGGGGGTAGAATAGGCAATCAGCCCCAGCATTTT.

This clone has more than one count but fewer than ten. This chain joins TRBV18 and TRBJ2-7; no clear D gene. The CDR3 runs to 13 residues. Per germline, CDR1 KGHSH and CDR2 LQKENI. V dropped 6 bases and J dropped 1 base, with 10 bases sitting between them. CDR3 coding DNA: TGTGCCAGCTCGTCCACAGAATCCTACGAGCAGTACGTC. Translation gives CASSSTESYEQYV.

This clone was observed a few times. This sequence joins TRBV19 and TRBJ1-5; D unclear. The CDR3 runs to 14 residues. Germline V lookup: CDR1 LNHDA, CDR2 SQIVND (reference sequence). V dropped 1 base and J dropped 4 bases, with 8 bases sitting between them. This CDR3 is CASSIGYGNQPQHF. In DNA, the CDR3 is TGTGCCAGTAGTATAGGATACGGGAATCAGCCCCAGCATTTT. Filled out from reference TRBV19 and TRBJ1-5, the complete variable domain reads DGGITQSPKYLFRKEGQNVTLSCEQNLNHDAMYWYRQDPGQGLRLIYYSQIVNDFQKGDIAEGYSVSREKKESFPLTVTSAQKNPTAFYLCASSIGYGNQPQHFGDGTRLSIL.

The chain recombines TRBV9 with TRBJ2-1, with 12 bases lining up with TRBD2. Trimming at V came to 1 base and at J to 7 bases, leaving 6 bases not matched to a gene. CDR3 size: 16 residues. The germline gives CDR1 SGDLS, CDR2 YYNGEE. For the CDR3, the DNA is TGTGCCAGCAGCGTACCACTAGCGGGAGGAGAGAATGAGCAGTTCTTC. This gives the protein CASSVPLAGGENEQFF. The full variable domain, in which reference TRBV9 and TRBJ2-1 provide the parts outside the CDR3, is DSGVTQTPKHLITATGQRVTLRCSPRSGDLSVYWYQQSLDQGLQFLIQYYNGEERAKGNILERFSAQQFPDLHSELNLSSLELGDSALYFCASSVPLAGGENEQFFGPGTRLTVL.

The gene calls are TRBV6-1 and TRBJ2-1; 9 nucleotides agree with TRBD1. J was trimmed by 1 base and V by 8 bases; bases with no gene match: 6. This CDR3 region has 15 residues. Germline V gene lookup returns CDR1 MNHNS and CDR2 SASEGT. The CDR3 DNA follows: TGTGCCAGCGGGACAGGGTTATGGTCCTACAATGAGCAGTTCTTC. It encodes CASGTGLWSYNEQFF.

The CDR3 spells CASSSDSPIVEAFF. In DNA form, the CDR3 reads TGTGCCAGCAGCTCGGACAGCCCGATTGTGGAAGCTTTCTTT. V is TRBV6-6 and J is TRBJ1-1; D perhaps matches TRBD1 (6 bases). This CDR3 contains 14 residues. CDR1 and CDR2 from the germline V gene are MNHNY and SVGAGI (reference sequence). V dropped 6 bases and J dropped 8 bases, with 19 bases sitting between them.

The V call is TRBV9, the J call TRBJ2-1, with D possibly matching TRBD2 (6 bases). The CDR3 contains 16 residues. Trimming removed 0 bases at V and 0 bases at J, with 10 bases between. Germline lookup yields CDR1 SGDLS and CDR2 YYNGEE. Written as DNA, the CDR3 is TGTGCCAGCAGCGTAGCGGGGAGGACCTCCTACAATGAGCAGTTCTTC. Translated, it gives CASSVAGRTSYNEQFF.

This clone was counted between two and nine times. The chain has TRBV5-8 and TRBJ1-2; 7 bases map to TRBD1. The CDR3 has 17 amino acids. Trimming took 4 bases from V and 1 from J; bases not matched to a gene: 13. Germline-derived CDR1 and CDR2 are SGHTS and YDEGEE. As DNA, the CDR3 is TGTGCCAGCAGCCCCTTCTCCGGGACAGCCAGTAACTATGGCTACACCTTC. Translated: CASSPFSGTASNYGYTF.

Here the CDR3 DNA reads TGCAGCGTTAGGGACGGGGGTTTGGTTGTCAATGAGCAGTTCTTC. It yields the protein CSVRDGGLVVNEQFF. This chain connects TRBV29-1 to TRBJ2-1; D may be TRBD2 (6 bases). Germline CDR1 is SQVTM and CDR2 is ANQGSEA. Trimming removed 5 bases from V and 6 bases from J, with 20 bases in between. The length of the CDR3 is 15 residues.